One and the same sample provided the 7 T cell receptor beta chains below, sequenced in a study of T cell responses to AZD1222 COVID-19 vaccine. Measured with immunoSEQ multiplex PCR; TCRdb has only the in-frame clones, and not every one. The table has around 270,000 clones, roughly 93% seen once; the top ten hold around 0.6%. Sequenced here: peripheral blood, sampled 28 days after the second AZD1222 dose. Receptors were obtained from an adult who received the AZD1222 COVID-19 vaccine.

The chain is built from TRBV4-2 and TRBJ2-7, with 12 bases identical to TRBD2. The length of the CDR3 is 17 residues. Germline V gives CDR1 LGHNA, CDR2 YNFKEQ. J was trimmed by 4 bases and V by 4 bases; bases with no gene match: 11. Here the CDR3 DNA reads TGTGCCAGCAGCCGGTACCTAGCGGGGGGGTACAGGTACGAGCAGTACTTC. It encodes CASSRYLAGGYRYEQYF.

The chain couples TRBV2 to TRBJ1-4; D call uncertain. Trimming cost V 7 bases and J 6 bases, with 6 bases left between them. The CDR3 covers 11 residues. Per germline, CDR1 SNHLY and CDR2 FYNNEI. CDR3 in amino acids: CASTGDEKLFF. For the CDR3, the DNA is TGTGCCAGCACCGGGGATGAAAAACTGTTTTTT.

The rearrangement uses TRBV19 and TRBJ2-3; tentatively, D is TRBD1 (5 bases). The CDR3 runs to 12 residues. Trimming shortened V by 10 bases and J by 6 bases, and 14 bases separated the two germline ends. CDR1 LNHDA and CDR2 SQIVND come from the germline V gene (reference sequence). The CDR3 DNA reads as TGTGCCACTGGGGCGCTTTTGGATACGCAGTATTTT. Its protein product is CATGALLDTQYF.

The V and J genes are TRBV6-5 and TRBJ2-7; perhaps TRBD1 as D (6 bases). This CDR3 is 14 amino acids long. Germline assignment: CDR1 MNHEY and CDR2 SVGAGI. V was trimmed by 5 bases and J by 3 bases, leaving 14 bases between them. CDR3 loop: CASSTTPDSYEQYF. DNA of the CDR3: TGTGCCAGCAGTACGACCCCGGACAGCTACGAGCAGTACTTC.

The CDR3 reads CASRDRGFVGNQPQHF. The CDR3 DNA reads TGTGCCAGTAGGGACAGGGGGTTTGTCGGCAATCAGCCCCAGCATTTT. The chain uses TRBV19 and TRBJ1-5; 10 nucleotides match TRBD1. Unmatched junction bases numbered 7, after V lost 6 bases and J lost 2 bases. Germline V gene lookup returns CDR1 LNHDA and CDR2 SQIVND (reference sequence). The CDR3 is made up of 16 amino acids.

This chain uses TRBV9 with TRBJ1-6, with 10 bases matching TRBD1. CDR3 length: 15 amino acids. Germline CDR1 SGDLS, CDR2 YYNGEE. The V segment lost 2 bases and the J segment 7 bases; nucleotides outside the gene matches: 3. CDR3 sequence: CASSVQTGGNSPLHF. The CDR3, as DNA: TGTGCCAGCAGCGTCCAGACAGGGGGCAATTCACCCCTCCACTTT.

The chain has TRBV20-1 and TRBJ1-1; possible D gene TRBD1, 6 bases. CDR3 length equals 14 residues. V gave up 3 bases and J gave up 1 base, with 12 bases separating them. The V gene's germline CDR1 is DFQATT and CDR2 SNEGSKA (reference sequence). CDR3 amino acids: CSASNGQWNTEAFF. Here the CDR3 DNA reads TGCAGTGCTAGTAATGGACAGTGGAACACTGAAGCTTTCTTT.